These 16 T cell receptor beta chains were sequenced from one sample in a study of blood T cell repertoires in COVID-19. TCRdb's copy holds only in-frame clones and misses some; the assay was immunoSEQ multiplex PCR. The table lists some 320,000 clones, around 90% of them singletons. Material for sequencing was PBMCs or T cells enriched from blood (not recorded which). These receptors were obtained from a man between 60 and 70 years old who had recovered from COVID-19.

The count of this clone is one. CDR3 in amino acids: CASSPRTTNTGELFF. The CDR3 bases are TGTGCCAGCTCCCCCCGGACTACGAACACCGGGGAGCTGTTTTTT. This sequence joins TRBV18 and TRBJ2-2, with TRBD2 as a possible D gene (6 bases). V lost 6 bases to trimming and J lost 0 bases, with 11 bases between them. Germline lookup yields CDR1 KGHSH and CDR2 LQKENI. The CDR3 is 15 amino acids.

The chain is built from TRBV7-6 and TRBJ1-2; D remains ambiguous. The CDR3 sequence is 12 residues long. Germline assignment: CDR1 SGHVS and CDR2 FNYEAQ. The V end was cut by 4 bases, the J end by 8 bases, with 11 bases between. The CDR3 loop reads CASSSQPGGYTF. In DNA, the CDR3 is TGTGCCAGCAGCTCCCAGCCGGGGGGCTACACCTTC.

The rearrangement uses TRBV2 and TRBJ2-7; a possible D gene is TRBD1 (6 bases). The CDR3 totals 15 residues. Trimming removed 6 bases from V and 2 bases from J, with 17 bases in between. Germline-derived CDR1 and CDR2 are SNHLY and FYNNEI. CDR3 nucleotides: TGTGCCAGCAGAGGAAATGGACAGAAACCCTACGAGCAGTACTTC. Translated: CASRGNGQKPYEQYF.

This chain connects TRBV30 to TRBJ2-6; the match to TRBD1 covers 8 bases. J lost 2 bases, V lost 3 bases, and 6 bases had no gene match. Germline lookup yields CDR1 GTSNPN and CDR2 SVGIG (reference sequence). The CDR3 runs to 16 residues. Written as DNA, the CDR3 is TGTGCCTGGAGACTGACAGGGGCGACTGGGGCCAACGTCCTGACTTTC. Amino acids: CAWRLTGATGANVLTF. The complete variable domain, with remaining parts taken from reference TRBV30 and TRBJ2-6, reads SQTIHQWPATLVQPVGSPLSLECTVEGTSNPNLYWYRQAAGRGLQLLFYSVGIGQISSEVPQNLSASRPQDRQFILSSKKLLLSDSGFYLCAWRLTGATGANVLTFGAGSRLTVL.

This clone occurred once. The chain couples TRBV25-1 to TRBJ2-7; TRBD2 aligns across 12 bases. From germline, CDR1 is MGHDK and CDR2 SYGVNS. There are 16 residues in the CDR3. Germline trimming cut 4 bases from V and 1 base from J; bases unmatched to any gene: 5. The chain's CDR3 is CASSGQLAGGSYEQYF. The CDR3 DNA is TGTGCCAGCAGTGGACAACTAGCGGGGGGTTCCTACGAGCAGTACTTC.

CDR3 nucleotides: TGTGCCAGTAGTGATAGCCCGAACACCGGGGAGCTGTTTTTT. Its translation is CASSDSPNTGELFF. This chain joins TRBV19 and TRBJ2-2; D ambiguous. There are 14 residues in the CDR3. CDR1 is LNHDA, CDR2 SQIVND, per germline (reference sequence). V lost 5 bases, J lost 0 bases, and 7 bases lay in between.

A single count supports this clone. The chain couples TRBV19 to TRBJ2-2, with 8 bases fitting TRBD1. The CDR3 covers 18 residues. Germline V gene sequence: CDR1 LNHDA, CDR2 SQIVND (reference sequence). Unmatched junction bases numbered 9, after V lost 1 base and J lost 2 bases. The CDR3 bases are TGTGCCAGTAGTATAGGTGGAGACAGGGGAGTTAACACCGGGGAGCTGTTTTTT. Translated, it gives CASSIGGDRGVNTGELFF.

This chain connects TRBV25-1 to TRBJ2-5; the D gene is possibly TRBD2 (6 bases). The V and J ends lost 1 base and 5 bases respectively, with 11 bases between them. CDR1 MGHDK and CDR2 SYGVNS come from the germline V gene. The CDR3 sequence is 14 residues long. CDR3: CASSESGGLETQYF. CDR3 coding DNA: TGTGCCAGCAGTGAATCCGGGGGATTGGAGACCCAGTACTTC.

There are a few counts of this clone. The chain joins TRBV15 to TRBJ1-2, with 8 bases identical to TRBD1. Germline values: CDR1 LNHNV, CDR2 YYDKDF (reference sequence). J gave up 8 bases and V 5 bases, and 7 bases lay outside the gene matches. The CDR3 is made up of 13 amino acids. The CDR3 is CATSVDRGRGYTF. The CDR3 DNA sequence: TGTGCCACCAGCGTTGACAGGGGAAGGGGCTACACCTTC.

The chain joins TRBV3-1 (or the pseudogene TRBV3-2) to TRBJ2-5; D possibly corresponds to TRBD2 (6 bases). CDR3 length: 14 residues. The germline CDR1 and CDR2 sequences are LGHDT and YNNKEL (reference sequence). Trimming took off 8 bases at V and 5 bases at J, with 18 bases between the two ends. CDR3 nucleotides: TGTGCCAGCCAACCCGGGGGAGGTACGGAGACCCAGTACTTC. This gives the protein CASQPGGGTETQYF.

The J gene is TRBJ1-1, the V gene TRBV4-3, with D hard to call. Per germline, CDR1 LGHNA and CDR2 YSLEER. The V end lost 1 base, the J end lost 4 bases, and 10 bases lay between the germline ends. CDR3 length: 14 amino acids. The CDR3 DNA reads TGCGCCAGCAGCCAAGTCGGGGTATTCACTGAAGCTTTCTTT. It is translated as CASSQVGVFTEAFF.

The chain uses TRBV7-9 and TRBJ1-2; 8 bases line up with TRBD1. Unmatched junction bases numbered 28, after V lost 5 bases and J lost 5 bases. The V gene's germline CDR1 is SEHNR and CDR2 FQNEAQ (reference sequence). The CDR3 spans 21 residues. The CDR3 DNA reads TGTGCCAGCAGCACAACAAAGACCCGGGACAGGTCGTTTATGGGAGTATATGGCTACACCTTC. Its translation is CASSTTKTRDRSFMGVYGYTF.

V usage is TRBV30 and J usage is TRBJ1-2; D is perhaps TRBD1 (5 bases). The germline CDR1 and CDR2 sequences are GTSNPN and SVGIG (reference sequence). This CDR3 contains 13 residues. The germline V and J ends were trimmed by 0 bases and 5 bases, with 10 bases remaining between them. CDR3: CAWSVIRAYGYTF. The CDR3 nucleotides read TGTGCCTGGAGTGTTATCAGGGCGTATGGCTACACCTTC. Drawing the rest from reference TRBV30 and TRBJ1-2, the complete variable domain is SQTIHQWPATLVQPVGSPLSLECTVEGTSNPNLYWYRQAAGRGLQLLFYSVGIGQISSEVPQNLSASRPQDRQFILSSKKLLLSDSGFYLCAWSVIRAYGYTFGSGTRLTVV.

This clone was recorded only once. V is TRBV5-4 and J is TRBJ2-1, with D possibly being TRBD2 (6 bases). This CDR3 has 14 amino acids. Per the germline V gene, CDR1 is SGHNT and CDR2 is YYREEE (reference sequence). With 7 bases removed from V and 8 bases from J, the gap between germline ends came to 19 bases. The CDR3 sequence: CASAEAGLLHEQFF. The CDR3 DNA follows: TGTGCCAGCGCAGAGGCAGGACTACTCCATGAGCAGTTCTTC. Supplemented by reference TRBV5-4 and TRBJ2-1, the full variable domain reads ETGVTQSPTHLIKTRGQQVTLRCSSQSGHNTVSWYQQALGQGPQFIFQYYREEENGRGNFPPRFSGLQFPNYSSELNVNALELDDSALYLCASAEAGLLHEQFFGPGTRLTVL.

This chain joins TRBV24-1 and TRBJ1-5, with 8 positions matching TRBD1. Germline V gives CDR1 KGHDR, CDR2 SFDVKD. Trimming cost V 5 bases and J 7 bases; bases outside gene matches: 9. The CDR3 length is 15 residues. The CDR3 spells CATSAADRVEQPQHF. As DNA, the CDR3 is TGTGCCACCAGTGCTGCGGACAGGGTTGAACAGCCCCAGCATTTT.

This clone occurred once. The rearrangement uses TRBV5-1 and TRBJ1-2, with a weak D call TRBD1 (5 bases). Trimming removed 4 bases from V and 2 bases from J, with 12 bases in between. CDR1 SGHRS and CDR2 YFSETQ come from the germline V gene. There are 14 residues in the CDR3. DNA for the CDR3: TGCGCCAGCAGCAGTGACAGCGGGAACTATGGCTACACCTTC. Residues: CASSSDSGNYGYTF.